The rows below give T cell receptor beta chains drawn from one sample of a study of OX40 agonist ivuxolimab in advanced cancers. Assay used: immunoSEQ multiplex PCR; TCRdb lists only in-frame clones, some missing. Of roughly 88,000 clones in the sample, about 90% were seen once. Sequencing used CD4+ or CD8+ T cells sorted from blood, obtained in a trial of the OX40 agonist ivuxolimab. These receptors were obtained from an adult with an advanced solid tumor such as melanoma, head and neck, liver or kidney cancer. Each CDR3 is given with its conserved first and last residue. A D gene is named only where the DNA matches it firmly. The listing skips clone size in some rows; elsewhere it reads once, few, many or a size class.

clone size	V gene	D gene	J gene	CDR3 DNA	CDR3 protein
NA	TRBV6-1	NA	TRBJ1-4	TGTGCCAGCGGTGACAGGTTGAACGAAAAACTGTTTTTT	CASGDRLNEKLFF
once	TRBV5-1	TRBD2	TRBJ2-2	TGCGCCAGCAGCCCCAGTGCGGGACTAGGGAGCACCGGGGAGCTGTTTTTT	CASSPSAGLGSTGELFF
NA	TRBV19	NA	TRBJ2-5	TGTGCCAGTAGTATAGATGGTGCAGGGCAAGAGACCCAGTACTTC	CASSIDGAGQETQYF
NA	TRBV23-1	TRBD2	TRBJ2-5	TGCGCCAGCAGTCAATCGGCATGCGGGAGGGCCCTCCGAGAGACCCAGTACTTC	CASSQSACGRALRETQYF
NA	TRBV2	NA	TRBJ2-5	TGTGCCAGCACCTACCAAGAGACCCAGTACTTC	CASTYQETQYF
NA	TRBV2	NA	TRBJ1-4	TGTGCCAGCAGTGAGGCAGGGGCTAATGAAAAACTGTTTTTT	CASSEAGANEKLFF
NA	TRBV5-6	NA	TRBJ1-2	TGTGCCAGCAGCTTGAAAGGGAGCTACTATGGCTACACCTTC	CASSLKGSYYGYTF
NA	TRBV19	NA	TRBJ1-2	TGTGCCAGTAGTATCCCAGTCTCCTATGGCTACACCTTC	CASSIPVSYGYTF
NA	TRBV30	NA	TRBJ1-5	TGTGCCTGGAGCCCGGGCCCAAGCAATCAGCCCCAGCATTTT	CAWSPGPSNQPQHF
NA	TRBV4-1	NA	TRBJ2-1	TGCGCCAGCAGCCAAGATCGGTCTAGCCTCAATGAGCAGTTCTTC	CASSQDRSSLNEQFF
NA	TRBV19	NA	TRBJ1-4	TGTGCCAGTAGTATAGATACCGGGCTGGAACTGTTTTTT	CASSIDTGLELFF
NA	TRBV7-8	NA	TRBJ1-5	TGTGCCAGCAGCTCCAGCCTGCGGGGGAGCAATCAGCCCCAGCATTTT	CASSSSLRGSNQPQHF
NA	TRBV6-6	NA	TRBJ2-7	TGTGCCAGCAGCCCACGGGACGCCGGCTCCTACGAGCAGTACTTC	CASSPRDAGSYEQYF
NA	TRBV6-1	TRBD1	TRBJ1-4	TGTGCCAGCCAAACGACAGGGTTTAATGAAAAACTGTTTTTT	CASQTTGFNEKLFF
once	TRBV19	TRBD1	TRBJ1-4	TGTGCCAGTAGTTTTGACAGGGCTGCAGAAAAACTGTTTTTT	CASSFDRAAEKLFF
NA	TRBV6-1	NA	TRBJ2-1	TGTGCCAGCAAGATAGCACAGAGCTCCTACAATGAGCAGTTCTTC	CASKIAQSSYNEQFF
NA	TRBV28	NA	TRBJ1-6	TGTGCCAGCAGACCAGGACAAAATAATTCACCCCTCCACTTT	CASRPGQNNSPLHF
NA	TRBV15	NA	TRBJ1-3	TGTGCCACCAGCAGAGATGCAGGGGACAGAAACACCATATATTTT	CATSRDAGDRNTIYF
NA	TRBV19	TRBD1	TRBJ2-5	TGTGCCAGTAGTATTTCGTCCCGCCTCGGGACAGGGCCGGGGACCCAGTACTTC	CASSISSRLGTGPGTQYF
NA	TRBV28	TRBD2	TRBJ2-1	TGTGCCAGCAAGTCGGGACTAGCCCTCGTAAGGTACAATGAGCAGTTCTTC	CASKSGLALVRYNEQFF
once	TRBV12-5	NA	TRBJ2-5	TGTGCTAGTGGTTTGGAGGAGACCCAGTACTTC	CASGLEETQYF
NA	TRBV5-1	NA	TRBJ2-7	TGCGCCAGCAGCTCCGGCCTGGGGGAGCAGTACTTC	CASSSGLGEQYF
NA	TRBV9	NA	TRBJ1-2	TGTGCCAGCACCGCCGATTGGAGACCTGGCTACACCTTC	CASTADWRPGYTF
NA	TRBV5-1	TRBD1	TRBJ2-5	TGCGCCAGCAGCTTACAGGGGGCGCGGGAGACCCAGTACTTC	CASSLQGARETQYF
NA	TRBV11-2	TRBD2	TRBJ2-1	TGTGCCAGCAGCCGGGACCCCGGGGGGGGACACAATGAGCAGTTCTTC	CASSRDPGGGHNEQFF
NA	TRBV5-1	TRBD1	TRBJ2-5	TGCGCCAGCAGCGACAGGGGGGCAGGGGAGACCCAGTACTTC	CASSDRGAGETQYF
NA	TRBV9	TRBD2	TRBJ2-6	TGTGCCAGCAGCGCTGGACTAGCTCATCGCTCTGGGGCCAACGTCCTGACTTTC	CASSAGLAHRSGANVLTF
NA	TRBV6-5	NA	TRBJ2-2	TGTGCCAGCAGTTACAATAGGGGGGACGGGGAGCTGTTTTTT	CASSYNRGDGELFF
NA	TRBV7-3	NA	TRBJ2-1	TGTGCCAGCAGCTTATATACCCCACAGCGGGCGGACAATGAGCAGTTCTTC	CASSLYTPQRADNEQFF
once	TRBV19	TRBD1	TRBJ2-5	TGTGCCAGTAGCGAACTCAGGGGGCGCGGGGAGACCCAGTACTTC	CASSELRGRGETQYF
NA	TRBV29-1	NA	TRBJ2-3	TGCAGCGTTGAAGATCTAGGGACAGATACGCAGTATTTT	CSVEDLGTDTQYF
NA	TRBV7-2	TRBD1	TRBJ1-1	TGTGCCAGCAGCTACTTTGGGACAGCGAACACTGAAGCTTTCTTT	CASSYFGTANTEAFF
NA	TRBV7-9	NA	TRBJ2-3	TGTGCCAGCAGCTTATATTCCCCGGTTTTTGCAGATACGCAGTATTTT	CASSLYSPVFADTQYF
NA	TRBV9	NA	TRBJ1-2	TGTGCCAGCAGCCCTCGGGACACCGCTAACTATGGCTACACCTTC	CASSPRDTANYGYTF
NA	TRBV27	NA	TRBJ1-1	TGTGCCAGCAGTTCTCCGGGACAACCGAACACTGAAGCTTTCTTT	CASSSPGQPNTEAFF
NA	TRBV13	TRBD1	TRBJ2-5	TGTGCCAGCAGCTTAGGTCCGGGACAGGGGTTATCGGGGACCCAGTACTTC	CASSLGPGQGLSGTQYF
NA	TRBV7-9	TRBD1	TRBJ2-3	TGTGCCAGCAGCCCGCGACAGGGGCTTCCGGGCACAGATACGCAGTATTTT	CASSPRQGLPGTDTQYF
NA	TRBV14	NA	TRBJ2-7	TGTGCCAGCAGCCAAGATGACAGGAGCTCCTACGAGCAGTACTTC	CASSQDDRSSYEQYF
NA	TRBV5-4	TRBD1	TRBJ1-3	TGTGCCAGCAGCGGAGGGACAGGGGCTGGAAACACCATATATTTT	CASSGGTGAGNTIYF
NA	TRBV7-9	NA	TRBJ2-3	TGTGCCAGCAGCCCCCACGCGGACAACACAGATACGCAGTATTTT	CASSPHADNTDTQYF
NA	TRBV9	NA	TRBJ1-5	TGTGCCAGCAGCGTAGTGAAACCTCATCGAGACGGGGACCGTATTGGCAATCAGCCCCAGCATTTT	CASSVVKPHRDGDRIGNQPQHF
NA	TRBV5-1	TRBD2	TRBJ2-2	TGCGCCAGCAGCTTAGCGGGGTCCGGCACCGGGGAGCTGTTTTTT	CASSLAGSGTGELFF
NA	TRBV2	NA	TRBJ2-1	TGTGCCAGCAGTGATTCGGTTGGGAATGAGCAGTTCTTC	CASSDSVGNEQFF
NA	TRBV7-7	TRBD1	TRBJ2-1	TGTGCCAGCAGCCAAACCGGGGACAGGGACGATGAGCAGTTCTTC	CASSQTGDRDDEQFF
NA	TRBV7-2	NA	TRBJ1-1	TGTGCCAGCAGCCCCCGCCTTTGGGCGAACACTGAAGCTTTCTTT	CASSPRLWANTEAFF
NA	TRBV20-1	NA	TRBJ1-1	TGCAGTGCTAGAGGGAGCACTGAAGCTTTCTTT	CSARGSTEAFF